The present T cell receptor beta chain was sequenced within a study of shared clonotypes between healthy human individuals. Study outcomes and limitations: Estimated clonotype richness was generally higher in naive than memory subsets.

A note on this clone: Its specificity is unknown.

Clones were sequenced by immunoSEQ multiplex PCR, and TCRdb holds only the in-frame ones, with some missing. Altogether roughly 2,500,000 clones are present, more than 85% being singletons, with the ten largest covering 0.36%. None of the donors, who were healthy HIV-negative adults, had recently had acute infections or vaccinations. Deletions cut 5 bases from V and 1 base from J, with 8 bases between. From germline, CDR1 is SGHTA and CDR2 FQGNSA. The CDR3 is made up of 13 amino acids. Sequencing input: naive CD4+ T cells from PBMCs. As for subset: CD45RA+ positively selected. This chain connects TRBV7-2 to TRBJ1-1; no firm D call. The receptor was derived from a man younger than 35 in good health. Some clones in this sample may be carry-over from other donors' samples. The CDR3 loop reads CASSPLKNTEAFF. As DNA, the CDR3 is TGTGCCAGCAGCCCCTTAAAGAACACTGAAGCTTTCTTT.